This T cell receptor (beta chain) was sequenced for a study of T-cell memory formation after mild COVID-19. Study findings and constraints: Mainly CM and EM harbored the contracting CD4+ clones; mainly EMRA harbored the CD8+ ones. Clones that contracted from day 15 to 85 were balanced CD4/CD8, while later expanders leaned CD4+.

V was trimmed by 0 bases and J by 3 bases, leaving 9 bases between them. The germline V gene has CDR1 SEHNR and CDR2 FQNEAQ (reference sequence). There are 14 residues in the CDR3. 5'RACE primed at constant segments yielded TCR alpha and TCR beta cDNA libraries bearing sample barcodes and UMIs. TCRdb used MiXCR to reprocess the 5' RACE reads, holding one entry per CDR3 protein. The table includes roughly 400,000 distinct CDR3 sequences, about 16% detected once. Concerning this clonotype: Its matching antigen is unknown.

This chain joins TRBV7-9 and TRBJ2-7; D is undetermined. Sequenced sample: PBMCs or a T cell subset sorted from them (not recorded which). The origin of this receptor is a man between 18 and 35 years old who had mild COVID-19 (a few samples of this study predate the infection). Cell type and time point are not known. DNA for the CDR3: TGTGCCAGCAGCTTAGCTTCCAGATACTACGAGCAGTACTTC. It encodes CASSLASRYYEQYF. The entire variable domain, with the rest obtained from reference TRBV7-9 and TRBJ2-7, is as follows: DTGVSQNPRHKITKRGQNVTFRCDPISEHNRLYWYRQTLGQGPEFLTYFQNEAQLEKSRLLSDRFSAERPKGSFSTLEIQRTEQGDSAMYLCASSLASRYYEQYFGPGTRLTVT.